Each of the 18 T cell receptor beta chains below was sequenced from the same sample in a study of regulatory T cells in long-lasting Graves disease. Building the TCR beta libraries relied on iRepertoire HTBI primers, and CDR3 regions underwent Arm-PCR. TCRdb ran MiXCR on the multiplex PCR reads and lists one entry per CDR3 protein. The data contain roughly 400,000 distinct CDR3 sequences, about a fifth of them seen just once; the ten biggest clones take up 20% to 25%. The time point here: persistent/refractory GD, antithyroid drugs over 5 years with positive TRAb. Researchers made the TCR library from RNA that was extracted from PBMCs. This specimen was peripheral blood mononuclear cells (PBMCs), taken when the disease was refractory, from a patient treated with antithyroid drugs. These receptors were obtained from a female donor with Graves disease.

The rearrangement links TRBV27 to TRBJ2-6; 8 positions agree with TRBD1. The CDR3 has 18 residues. V dropped 6 bases and J dropped 7; count of bases not matched to a gene: 17. CDR1 MNHEY and CDR2 SMNVEV come from the germline V gene (reference sequence). For the CDR3, the DNA is TGTGCCAGCAGCTCAGACAGGGGCCTTGCTCTGGGAGCCAACGTCCTGACTTTC. Translating it yields CASSSDRGLALGANVLTF.

Points on this clonotype: This may be a read error: a much more frequent sequence differs by one nucleotide. The chain recombines TRBV28 with TRBJ1-5; 10 bases map to TRBD1. J was trimmed by 6 bases and V by 5 bases; bases with no gene match: 16. In germline, CDR1 is MDHEN, CDR2 SYDVKM. This CDR3 is 18 amino acids long. CDR3 region: CASSPLLLGQGYGQPQHF. In DNA form, the CDR3 reads TGTGCCAGCAGTCCCTTACTCCTGGGACAGGGGTATGGTCAGCCCCAGCATTTT.

The chain is built from TRBV7-8 and TRBJ1-1; possibly TRBD1 for D (6 bases). Germline CDR1 is SGHVS and CDR2 is FQNEAQ. The length of the CDR3 is 13 residues. Trimming stripped 3 bases from V and 6 bases from J, with 11 bases between. This chain's CDR3 is CASSFQGLSEAFF. The CDR3 DNA reads TGTGCCAGCAGCTTCCAGGGGCTCTCTGAAGCTTTCTTT.

The chain carries TRBV4-3 and TRBJ2-7; 10 bases are shared with TRBD2. This CDR3 is built from 15 residues. Germline V gives CDR1 LGHNA, CDR2 YSLEER. V shed 0 bases, J shed 5 bases, and the junction held 4 bases outside the gene matches. CDR3 DNA: TGCGCCAGCAGCCAAGATCTCCTAGCGGGAGACGAGCAGTACTTC. Its protein is CASSQDLLAGDEQYF.

This clonotype was recorded at least ten times. The CDR3, as DNA: TGTGCCAGCAGCCTCTTGATGGGTTGGGCTCAGCCCCAGCATTTT. It encodes CASSLLMGWAQPQHF. The chain uses TRBV7-2 and TRBJ1-5; D unresolved. The germline V and J ends were trimmed by 5 bases and 6 bases, with 17 bases remaining between them. The CDR3 runs to 15 residues. The germline V gene encodes CDR1 SGHTA and CDR2 FQGNSA.

This clonotype has a handful of counts. This chain connects TRBV29-1 to TRBJ2-7; D assignment may be TRBD1 or TRBD2 (5 bases each). The CDR3 is made up of 11 amino acids. V was trimmed by 4 bases and J by 4 bases, leaving 8 bases between them. Germline-derived CDR1 and CDR2 are SQVTM and ANQGSEA. The CDR3 DNA reads as TGCAGCGTTGCGTGGGGGTACGAGCAGTACTTC. It translates to CSVAWGYEQYF.

A few counts support this clonotype. The V gene is TRBV20-1, the J gene TRBJ2-2, with a tentative D call TRBD1 (5 bases). Trimming removed 0 bases at V and 7 bases at J, with 15 bases between. The CDR3 runs 15 residues. The germline V gene has CDR1 DFQATT and CDR2 SNEGSKA (reference sequence). This CDR3 is CSAREAQGGGGELFF. In nucleotides, the CDR3 is TGCAGTGCTAGAGAAGCCCAGGGTGGTGGCGGGGAGCTGTTTTTT.

This clonotype was counted ten times or more. The CDR3 sequence: CASSLGRLAGVNEQYF. In DNA, the CDR3 is TGTGCCAGCAGCTTGGGGAGGCTAGCGGGAGTTAACGAGCAGTACTTC. The chain employs TRBV11-2 and TRBJ2-7, with 10 bases identical to TRBD2. Germline trimming cut 3 bases from V and 5 bases from J; bases unmatched to any gene: 10. The CDR3 is made up of 16 amino acids. CDR1 SGHAT and CDR2 FQNNGV come from the germline V gene. The full variable domain, its missing parts supplied by reference TRBV11-2 and TRBJ2-7, is EAGVAQSPRYKIIEKRQSVAFWCNPISGHATLYWYQQILGQGPKLLIQFQNNGVVDDSQLPKDRFSAERLKGVDSTLKIQPAKLEDSAVYLCASSLGRLAGVNEQYFGPGTRLTVT.

The sample holds many counts of this clonotype. The chain employs TRBV5-1 and TRBJ2-7, with D unclear. This CDR3 spans 15 amino acids. The V end lost 0 bases, the J end lost 3 bases, and 13 bases lay between the germline ends. Germline V gives CDR1 SGHRS, CDR2 YFSETQ. The CDR3 bases are TGCGCCAGCAGCTTGGTCCAGGCCAGCATCTACGAGCAGTACTTC. Protein sequence: CASSLVQASIYEQYF.

This clonotype has ten or more counts. The rearrangement uses TRBV15 and TRBJ1-4; D may be TRBD1 (6 bases). From germline, CDR1 is LNHNV and CDR2 YYDKDF (reference sequence). This CDR3 contains 15 residues. V dropped 3 bases and J dropped 8 bases, with 16 bases sitting between them. The chain's CDR3 is CATSRAAGALEKLFF. The CDR3 DNA reads TGTGCCACCAGCAGGGCCGCGGGGGCCCTCGAAAAACTGTTTTTT.

This sequence joins TRBV15 and TRBJ2-2; TRBD1 might be the D (5 bases). In germline, CDR1 is LNHNV, CDR2 YYDKDF (reference sequence). The ends were cut back, 0 bases at V and 1 base at J, with 24 bases in the middle. The CDR3 has 21 amino acids. The CDR3 reads CATSRDLSPNIGHLNTGELFF. As DNA, the CDR3 is TGTGCCACCAGCAGAGATCTTTCTCCCAACATTGGACACTTGAACACCGGGGAGCTGTTTTTT.

Remarks on this clonotype: At one end the junction does not follow the germline gene, possibly because of a read error. The gene calls are TRBV7-3 and TRBJ1-1; D is possibly TRBD1 (5 bases). In germline, CDR1 is SGHTA, CDR2 FQGTGA. The length of the CDR3 is 14 residues. CDR3 coding DNA: TGTGCCAGCGGCTTAAGGGGCGTGAACACTGAAGCTTTCTTT. Protein: CASGLRGVNTEAFF.

About this clonotype: One end of the junction is discordant with germline, which a read error may explain. DNA of the CDR3: TGTGCCAGCAGCTTAGATCTGGGAGCCGGGGGGCTGTTTTTT. Translating gives CASSLDLGAGGLFF. J is TRBJ2-2 and V is TRBV11-2, with D maybe TRBD2 (6 bases). Germline V gene sequence: CDR1 SGHAT, CDR2 FQNNGV. This CDR3 is 14 amino acids long.

This clonotype was seen at least ten times. V is TRBV7-2 and J is TRBJ1-2; D not resolved. This CDR3 is 14 amino acids long. Per germline, CDR1 SGHTA and CDR2 FQGNSA. Trimming took off 5 bases at V and 7 bases at J, with 17 bases between the two ends. This CDR3 is CASSQSDKVGGYTF. CDR3 DNA sequence: TGTGCCAGCAGCCAGAGTGACAAGGTCGGTGGCTACACCTTC. The whole variable domain, filled in from reference TRBV7-2 and TRBJ1-2, reads GAGVSQSPSNKVTEKGKDVELRCDPISGHTALYWYRQSLGQGLEFLIYFQGNSAPDKSGLPSDRFSAERTGGSVSTLTIQRTQQEDSAVYLCASSQSDKVGGYTFGSGTRLTVV.

Ten or more counts support this clonotype. V usage is TRBV30 and J usage is TRBJ1-1; D is unclear. The V gene's germline CDR1 is GTSNPN and CDR2 SVGIG (reference sequence). The V gene lost 1 base and the J gene lost 1 base, with 7 bases spanning the gap. This CDR3 contains 13 residues. The DNA of the CDR3 is TGTGCCTGGAGTGCGTCTTCGAACACTGAAGCTTTCTTT. Protein: CAWSASSNTEAFF.

There are many counts of this clonotype. The chain carries TRBV12-3 or TRBV12-4 and TRBJ1-2; D is ambiguous. The ends were cut back, 6 bases at V and 2 bases at J, with 13 bases in the middle. The CDR3 totals 14 residues. CDR3 loop: CASSQNDGNYGYTF. The CDR3 DNA is TGTGCCAGCAGCCAAAACGACGGCAACTATGGCTACACCTTC.

Points on this clonotype: This may come from a read error, since a much larger clone is one base off. The CDR3 DNA reads as TGTACCAGCAGTGAAGGAGGGGGCAGCGGGAGGATCCCGTTTGCCCAGTACTTC. Protein: CTSSEGGGSGRIPFAQYF. This sequence joins TRBV6-1 and TRBJ2-4; TRBD2 matches at 9 bases. This CDR3 spans 18 amino acids. Germline CDR1 reads MNHNS; CDR2 reads SASEGT.

CDR3 region: CASSQEFQAGRSGNTIYF. CDR3 coding DNA: TGTGCCAGCAGCCAAGAATTTCAAGCGGGTCGCTCTGGAAACACCATATATTTT. This sequence joins TRBV4-2 and TRBJ1-3, with D unclear. This CDR3 has 18 amino acids. Trimming pared 0 bases from V and 0 bases from J, leaving 15 bases between. Germline lookup yields CDR1 LGHNA and CDR2 YNFKEQ.